Below are 29 T cell receptor beta chains sequenced from a single sample in a study of blood T cell repertoires in COVID-19. Assay used: immunoSEQ multiplex PCR; TCRdb lists only in-frame clones, some missing. The sample has under 35,000 clones, approximately 89% seen once; the top ten hold 13% to 15%. Source material: peripheral blood. The origin of the receptors is a man in his fifties or sixties with active COVID-19.

The gene calls are TRBV7-8 and TRBJ2-1, with a possible D match to TRBD1 (6 bases). V was cut by 11 bases and J by 9 bases, with 17 bases left in between. The germline gives CDR1 SGHVS, CDR2 FQNEAQ. The CDR3 covers 12 residues. In DNA form, the CDR3 reads TGTGCCGGATCAACAATGGGGGCTGAGCAGTTCTTC. As protein: CAGSTMGAEQFF.

The V call is TRBV5-4, the J call TRBJ2-3; TRBD1 matches at 8 bases. The CDR3 consists of 13 residues. V lost 4 bases and J lost 6; bases outside the gene matches: 4. CDR1 SGHNT and CDR2 YYREEE come from the germline V gene (reference sequence). The CDR3 DNA is TGTGCCAGCAGCGGACAGGGCGGGGATACGCAGTATTTT. This translates into CASSGQGGDTQYF.

This rearrangement joins TRBV15 to TRBJ2-7, with a weak D call TRBD1 (5 bases). Germline CDR1 reads LNHNV; CDR2 reads YYDKDF (reference sequence). Trimming removed 2 bases from V and 4 bases from J, with 21 bases in between. The CDR3 contains 17 residues. The CDR3: CATSRPTGQGTRYEQYF. CDR3 in DNA: TGTGCCACCAGCAGACCCACCGGGCAGGGAACACGGTACGAGCAGTACTTC.

CDR3 sequence reads: CASSPEKGAGATSKETQYF. The DNA of the CDR3 is TGTGCCAGCAGTCCCGAAAAGGGGGCCGGGGCAACGTCAAAAGAGACCCAGTACTTC. The gene calls are TRBV27 and TRBJ2-5; 7 bases agree with TRBD1. This CDR3 region has 19 residues. The junction had 21 bases not matched to a gene; V was cut back by 5 bases and J by 3 bases. Germline V gene lookup returns CDR1 MNHEY and CDR2 SMNVEV (reference sequence).

This CDR3 is CASRGGGSANEKLFF. The DNA for the CDR3 is TGTGCCAGCCGGGGCGGGGGATCGGCTAATGAAAAACTGTTTTTT. This chain joins TRBV28 and TRBJ1-4; possible D gene TRBD1, 5 bases. V lost 8 bases and J 3 bases, leaving 16 bases between the germline ends. CDR3 length: 15 residues. The germline V gene encodes CDR1 MDHEN and CDR2 SYDVKM.

The chain uses TRBV19 and TRBJ1-5; possible D gene TRBD1, 6 bases. Germline CDR1 and CDR2: LNHDA and SQIVND (reference sequence). The CDR3 consists of 16 residues. Trimming removed 7 bases at V and 4 bases at J, with 20 bases between. CDR3 nucleotide sequence: TGTGCCAGTATTGGGCGTACAGGGAATTTTAATCAGCCCCAGCATTTT. It codes for CASIGRTGNFNQPQHF. Full variable domain (remainder filled in from reference TRBV19 and TRBJ1-5): DGGITQSPKYLFRKEGQNVTLSCEQNLNHDAMYWYRQDPGQGLRLIYYSQIVNDFQKGDIAEGYSVSREKKESFPLTVTSAQKNPTAFYLCASIGRTGNFNQPQHFGDGTRLSIL.

The chain's CDR3 is CASSPGLAAGEQYF. In DNA form, the CDR3 reads TGTGCCAGCAGTCCGGGACTAGCGGCGGGGGAGCAGTACTTC. This sequence joins TRBV2 and TRBJ2-7, with TRBD2 matching over 11 bases. After removal of 5 bases from V and 7 bases from J, the junction contained 7 bases not matched to a gene. Germline V gene data show CDR1 as SNHLY and CDR2 as FYNNEI. The CDR3 is 14 residues long.

This clone was seen once. The chain combines TRBV3-1 (or the pseudogene TRBV3-2) with TRBJ2-2; TRBD2 agrees at 13 bases. Losses at the gene ends were 3 bases for V and 4 bases for J; bases not matched to a gene: 14. Germline V gene sequence: CDR1 LGHDT, CDR2 YNNKEL (reference sequence). CDR3 length equals 20 residues. CDR3 nucleotides: TGTGCCAGCAGCCAGCAACGGACTAGCGGGAGATGGGTAGGCACCGGGGAGCTGTTTTTT. This codes for CASSQQRTSGRWVGTGELFF.

The chain recombines TRBV18 with TRBJ1-1; 8 nucleotides line up with TRBD1. The CDR3 is 15 residues long. V shed 5 bases and J 1 base; nucleotides not matched to a gene: 6. Germline CDR1 and CDR2: KGHSH and LQKENI. CDR3 amino acids: CASSGGQGSNTEAFF. In nucleotides, the CDR3 is TGTGCCAGCTCAGGCGGACAGGGCTCGAACACTGAAGCTTTCTTT.

The chain uses TRBV19 and TRBJ2-1; weak D call: TRBD2 (7 bases). The CDR3 consists of 15 residues. Trimming pared 7 bases from V and 2 bases from J, leaving 15 bases between. Looked up from germline, CDR1 is LNHDA and CDR2 is SQIVND (reference sequence). CDR3 protein: CASNRGALPYNEQFF. The CDR3 DNA is TGTGCCAGTAATCGGGGGGCCCTACCCTACAATGAGCAGTTCTTC.

The genes are TRBV15 and TRBJ2-5; the D gene is possibly TRBD2 (5 bases). CDR3 length equals 16 residues. The ends were cut back, 4 bases at V and 0 bases at J, with 15 bases in the middle. In germline, CDR1 is LNHNV, CDR2 YYDKDF (reference sequence). The CDR3 protein is CATSTGPPGYQETQYF. For the CDR3, the DNA is TGTGCCACCAGCACGGGCCCTCCGGGGTACCAAGAGACCCAGTACTTC.

The CDR3 loop reads CASSFYRDSNQPQHF. CDR3 nucleotide sequence: TGTGCCAGCAGTTTCTACAGGGATAGCAATCAGCCCCAGCATTTT. The chain links TRBV6-5 to TRBJ1-5; D may be TRBD1 (6 bases). Looked up from germline, CDR1 is MNHEY and CDR2 is SVGAGI. V lost 4 bases to trimming and J lost 0 bases, with 10 bases between them. The CDR3 spans 15 residues.

The chain combines TRBV5-1 with TRBJ1-2; 8 bases are a match to TRBD1. CDR1 and CDR2 from the germline V gene are SGHRS and YFSETQ. V dropped 0 bases and J dropped 6; count of bases not matched to a gene: 10. This CDR3 spans 16 amino acids. CDR3 DNA sequence: TGCGCCAGCAGCTTGGCCGGCGGACAGGGCAGAGATGGCTACACCTTC. Protein: CASSLAGGQGRDGYTF. The full variable domain, its missing parts supplied by reference TRBV5-1 and TRBJ1-2, is KAGVTQTPRYLIKTRGQQVTLSCSPISGHRSVSWYQQTPGQGLQFLFEYFSETQRNKGNFPGRFSGRQFSNSRSEMNVSTLELGDSALYLCASSLAGGQGRDGYTFGSGTRLTVV.

The gene calls are TRBV7-9 and TRBJ2-7; TRBD2 matches 9 bases. The V gene end was trimmed by 2 bases and the J gene end by 6 bases; junction bases not matched to a gene: 5. The germline V gene encodes CDR1 SEHNR and CDR2 FQNEAQ (reference sequence). The CDR3 has 14 residues. The CDR3 sequence is CASSLPGLASEQYF. The DNA of the CDR3 is TGTGCCAGCAGCTTACCGGGACTAGCCTCCGAGCAGTACTTC.

The V and J genes are TRBV18 and TRBJ1-1, with a possible D match to TRBD1 (6 bases). From germline, CDR1 is KGHSH and CDR2 LQKENI. The CDR3 totals 15 residues. With 0 bases removed from V and 2 bases from J, the gap between germline ends came to 10 bases. The CDR3 DNA sequence: TGTGCCAGCTCACCACCGTCAGGGGCAAACACTGAAGCTTTCTTT. Amino acids: CASSPPSGANTEAFF.

This clone has just a few counts. The chain carries TRBV7-8 and TRBJ2-3; 11 bases map to TRBD2. The CDR3 extends over 18 amino acids. The trim removed 5 bases at V and 1 base at J, leaving 11 bases unmatched. Looked up from germline, CDR1 is SGHVS and CDR2 is FQNEAQ. DNA for the CDR3: TGTGCCAGCAGCCCCCGGTGGATAGCGGGAGGGCGCACAGATACGCAGTATTTT. Residues: CASSPRWIAGGRTDTQYF.

The chain has TRBV28 and TRBJ1-2, with 8 bases lining up with TRBD1. Trimming at V came to 10 bases and at J to 5 bases, leaving 6 bases not matched to a gene. Germline-derived CDR1 and CDR2 are MDHEN and SYDVKM. The CDR3 runs to 12 residues. The CDR3, as DNA: TGTGCCACCGGACAGGGCCTTTATGGCTACACCTTC. Amino acid sequence: CATGQGLYGYTF.

The rearrangement links TRBV9 to TRBJ1-3, with TRBD1 identical over 9 bases. With 3 bases clipped from V and 2 bases from J, the junction kept 3 bases outside the gene matches. Germline V CDR1 and CDR2: SGDLS, YYNGEE. The CDR3 has 15 residues. The CDR3 region is CASSEQGAAGNTIYF. As DNA, the CDR3 is TGTGCCAGCAGCGAACAGGGGGCGGCTGGAAACACCATATATTTT. The variable domain in full, with the rest retrieved from reference TRBV9 and TRBJ1-3, is DSGVTQTPKHLITATGQRVTLRCSPRSGDLSVYWYQQSLDQGLQFLIQYYNGEERAKGNILERFSAQQFPDLHSELNLSSLELGDSALYFCASSEQGAAGNTIYFGEGSWLTVV.

The chain combines TRBV28 with TRBJ1-5; tentatively, D is TRBD1 (5 bases). Germline V gene sequence: CDR1 MDHEN, CDR2 SYDVKM. The CDR3 sequence is 15 residues long. The V and J ends lost 3 bases and 4 bases respectively, with 13 bases between them. CDR3 region: CASSFSVGGNQPQHF. Here the CDR3 DNA reads TGTGCCAGCAGTTTCTCAGTCGGGGGAAATCAGCCCCAGCATTTT.

The chain employs TRBV25-1 and TRBJ2-1, with TRBD2 matching over 12 bases. J lost 4 bases, V lost 3 bases, and 4 bases had no gene match. The V gene's germline CDR1 is MGHDK and CDR2 SYGVNS. The CDR3 contains 16 residues. This CDR3 reads CASSETSGRGYNEQFF. In DNA, the CDR3 is TGTGCCAGCAGTGAGACTAGCGGGAGAGGGTACAATGAGCAGTTCTTC.

The chain links TRBV4-1 to TRBJ2-5; D ambiguous. From germline, CDR1 is MGHRA and CDR2 YSYEKL. CDR3 length equals 14 residues. The V gene lost 0 bases and the J gene lost 1 base, with 6 bases spanning the gap. CDR3 region: CASSQDSFQETQYF. DNA of the CDR3: TGCGCCAGCAGCCAAGATTCCTTCCAAGAGACCCAGTACTTC.

The chain joins TRBV28 to TRBJ2-7; 11 bases match TRBD1. This CDR3 is 17 amino acids long. Germline lookup yields CDR1 MDHEN and CDR2 SYDVKM. Unmatched junction bases numbered 11, after V lost 4 bases and J lost 3 bases. The CDR3 region is CASSSPLWGQGDYEQYF. CDR3 DNA sequence: TGTGCCAGCAGTTCCCCTCTGTGGGGACAGGGGGACTACGAGCAGTACTTC.

J is TRBJ1-1 and V is TRBV27; D is unresolved. Germline V gene sequence: CDR1 MNHEY, CDR2 SMNVEV (reference sequence). This CDR3 comprises 13 residues. Between the trimmed V and J ends, which lost 0 bases and 4 bases, there was a span of 6 bases. CDR3 protein: CASSLSRGTEAFF. The CDR3 DNA is TGTGCCAGCAGTTTATCGCGGGGCACTGAAGCTTTCTTT.

The V gene is TRBV5-3, the J gene TRBJ2-7; 11 bases line up with TRBD1. TRBV5-3 carries the ORF label, with uncertain function. V lost 3 bases, J lost 5 bases, and 4 bases stayed unmatched. The CDR3 covers 14 residues. This chain's CDR3 is CARSSGQGVHEQYF. CDR3 in DNA: TGTGCCAGAAGCTCGGGACAGGGGGTCCACGAGCAGTACTTC.

This clone was observed once. The V call is TRBV27, the J call TRBJ2-7, with 7 bases lining up with TRBD2. Germline V gives CDR1 MNHEY, CDR2 SMNVEV (reference sequence). The CDR3 is made up of 16 amino acids. After removal of 0 bases from V and 2 bases from J, the junction contained 7 bases not matched to a gene. The CDR3 bases are TGTGCCAGCAGTTTATCGGTGGCGGGAGCCCCCTACGAGCAGTACTTC. Translation gives CASSLSVAGAPYEQYF.

The chain recombines TRBV11-3 with TRBJ2-7; D uncertain. There are 15 residues in the CDR3. Trimming took 5 bases from V and 2 from J, leaving 16 bases between them. CDR1 is SGHNT and CDR2 is YENEEA in the germline V gene. The CDR3 loop reads CASSKAGDPPYEQYF. The CDR3 DNA sequence: TGTGCCAGCAGCAAAGCAGGTGACCCGCCCTACGAGCAGTACTTC.

This chain connects TRBV24-1 to TRBJ2-3; TRBD1 agrees at 8 bases. Trimming at V came to 0 bases and at J to 6 bases, leaving 1 base not matched to a gene. CDR3 length equals 14 residues. CDR1 is KGHDR and CDR2 is SFDVKD in the germline V gene. This CDR3 reads CATSDLGDRDTQYF. The CDR3 DNA sequence: TGTGCCACCAGTGATTTGGGGGACAGGGATACGCAGTATTTT.

This sequence joins TRBV5-1 and TRBJ2-1, with no clear D. The CDR3 has 14 residues. V lost 2 bases and J lost 4, with 10 bases in between. The V gene's germline CDR1 is SGHRS and CDR2 YFSETQ. The CDR3 region has the DNA TGCGCCAGCAGCTTTACTGTGTTGTACAATGAGCAGTTCTTC. It translates to CASSFTVLYNEQFF.

The rearrangement uses TRBV12-2 and TRBJ1-1. TRBV12-2 is described as a pseudogene. The CDR3 length is 16 residues. CDR3 bases: TGTGCAAGTCGCTTCCTCCCCCCCCCTATGAACACTGAAGCTTTCTTT. Translating it yields CASRFLPPPMNTEAFF.